Listed below are T cell receptor beta chains from one sample, sequenced in a study of shared clonotypes between healthy human individuals. The method was immunoSEQ multiplex PCR; TCRdb's version includes in-frame clones alone and lacks a portion of them. The profile shows some 550,000 clones, more than 95% of them singletons. Input material: naive CD4+ T cells sorted from blood. The receptors originated from a woman aged 25 to 39 in good health. CDR3s include the opening cysteine and the closing phenylalanine or tryptophan. Only part of the rows carry a size: once, few, many, or a class if the clone is expanded.

V gene	J gene	clone size	CDR3 length	CDR3 protein
TRBV28	TRBJ1-5	NA	16	CASSSRATGVDQPQHF
TRBV19	TRBJ2-6	NA	16	CASSREGVKGANVLTF
TRBV5-4	TRBJ2-3	NA	14	CASSLTSGSNTQYF
TRBV5-1	TRBJ2-7	few	16	CASSPRTGAASYEQYF
TRBV2	TRBJ2-7	NA	11	CASSEAYEQYF
TRBV6-6	TRBJ2-7	NA	13	CASRRAGGYEQYF
TRBV4-2	TRBJ2-5	once	14	CASSRTSGSETQYF
TRBV5-1	TRBJ2-7	NA	14	CASSLGPTMYEQYF
TRBV5-4	TRBJ2-1	NA	14	CASSSRDRNNEQFF
TRBV15	TRBJ1-1	NA	18	CATSSLGLDRRRNTEAFF
TRBV27	TRBJ2-7	NA	12	CASSFRGGEQYF
TRBV5-1	TRBJ2-7	NA	15	CASSAMGQFAYEQYF
TRBV7-9	TRBJ2-6	NA	18	CASSTGGQGLTGANVLTF
TRBV28	TRBJ1-4	NA	15	CASSPHSGTEEKLFF
TRBV29-1	TRBJ1-1	NA	13	CSVVGQLGTEAFF
TRBV28	TRBJ2-2	NA	11	CASTAPGELFF
TRBV11-2	TRBJ2-5	once	13	CASSLIFGETQYF
TRBV15	TRBJ1-2	NA	14	CATSGGGTGPGYTF
TRBV5-1	TRBJ1-1	NA	15	CASSLTTEMNTEAFF
TRBV27	TRBJ1-4	NA	16	CASSLSRQGGREKLFF
TRBV6-1	TRBJ1-2	once	14	CASSGWGRTHGYTF